Presented here are 11 T cell receptor beta chains from one specimen sequenced in a study of T-cell reconstitution after alpha-beta-depleted transplantation in children. A TCRbeta library incorporating unique molecular identifiers was prepared. TCRdb reprocessed the PCR reads via MiXCR and lists one record per CDR3 protein. The data show 450,000 to 700,000 distinct CDR3 sequences, with over 25% seen just once and about 35% held by the top ten. The sequenced sample was PBMCs, obtained before TCRalphabeta/CD19-depleted stem cell transplant. These receptors were obtained from a boy less than two years old with Wiskott-Aldrich syndrome, due to receive a stem cell transplant.

The chain has TRBV5-1 and TRBJ2-5; 9 positions agree with TRBD2. CDR1 and CDR2 from the germline V gene are SGHRS and YFSETQ. The V segment lost 4 bases and the J segment 3 bases; nucleotides outside the gene matches: 7. This CDR3 has 15 amino acids. As DNA, the CDR3 is TGCGCCAGCAGCATAGCGGGAGTGGGGGAAGAGACCCAGTACTTC. Amino acid sequence: CASSIAGVGEETQYF.

This clonotype was seen a few times. The chain recombines TRBV4-1 with TRBJ2-1; tentatively, D is TRBD1 (5 bases). The CDR3 covers 18 residues. The germline V gene has CDR1 MGHRA and CDR2 YSYEKL. Trimming stripped 0 bases from V and 8 bases from J, with 23 bases between. CDR3: CASSQDPHGAGWSHEQFF. The DNA for the CDR3 is TGCGCCAGCAGCCAAGACCCTCATGGGGCAGGTTGGTCTCATGAGCAGTTCTTC.

This clonotype was seen only a few times. The rearrangement joins TRBV20-1 to TRBJ2-7, with 7 bases lining up with TRBD2. Germline V CDR1 and CDR2: DFQATT, SNEGSKA (reference sequence). The CDR3 loop spans 14 amino acids. V trimming: 5 bases; J trimming: 7 bases; junction bases outside the gene matches: 14. The CDR3 DNA is TGCAGTGCTTTTGATAGCGGGTCTGGAGGAGAGCAGTACTTC. Protein sequence: CSAFDSGSGGEQYF.

The rearrangement links TRBV5-1 to TRBJ2-3; D not resolved. The length of the CDR3 is 12 residues. Germline CDR1 and CDR2: SGHRS and YFSETQ. The V gene lost 2 bases and the J gene lost 14 bases, with 15 bases spanning the gap. CDR3 nucleotide sequence: TGCGCCAGCAGCTTAGATCGGGCCCGCAGGTATTTT. This translates into CASSLDRARRYF.

V gene TRBV29-1 combines with J gene TRBJ2-1; 8 bases agree with TRBD2. After removal of 5 bases from V and 10 bases from J, the junction contained 7 bases not matched to a gene. CDR3 length: 12 amino acids. Germline V gene lookup returns CDR1 SQVTM and CDR2 ANQGSEA. The CDR3 DNA sequence: TGCAGCGTTACGAGCGGGAGCGGAGAGCAGTTCTTC. It translates to CSVTSGSGEQFF.

The V call is TRBV5-1, the J call TRBJ2-3; TRBD1 matches 8 bases. The CDR3 spans 16 residues. The V gene end was trimmed by 3 bases and the J gene end by 3 bases; junction bases not matched to a gene: 9. Germline values: CDR1 SGHRS, CDR2 YFSETQ. This CDR3 reads CASSWDRLFETDTQYF. CDR3 in DNA: TGCGCCAGCAGCTGGGACAGGCTCTTTGAGACAGATACGCAGTATTTT.

This chain links TRBV20-1 with TRBJ2-2; perhaps TRBD2 as D (6 bases). The V gene's germline CDR1 is DFQATT and CDR2 SNEGSKA (reference sequence). The CDR3 runs 15 residues. The ends were cut back, 0 bases at V and 5 bases at J, with 13 bases in the middle. The CDR3 nucleotides read TGCAGTGCTAGAGAACCGGGAGTCTTGACCGGGGAGCTGTTTTTT. Protein sequence: CSAREPGVLTGELFF.

Written as DNA, the CDR3 is TGCGCCAGCAGTGCGGGAGCGGAAGAGCAGTACTTC. Translating gives CASSAGAEEQYF. This rearrangement joins TRBV5-1 to TRBJ2-7; 7 nucleotides agree with TRBD2. The CDR3 is made up of 12 amino acids. Per the germline V gene, CDR1 is SGHRS and CDR2 is YFSETQ. The ends lost 5 bases at V and 7 bases at J; junction bases unmatched: 6.

This clonotype has more than one count but fewer than ten. The chain recombines TRBV3-1 with TRBJ2-1, with D perhaps matching TRBD1 (5 bases). This CDR3 spans 15 amino acids. V was cut by 2 bases and J by 7 bases, with 15 bases left in between. Germline V CDR1 and CDR2: LGHDT, YNNKEL (reference sequence). The CDR3 DNA follows: TGTGCCAGCAGCCAATTAGGGGTACAAGGTAATGAGCAGTTCTTC. It is translated as CASSQLGVQGNEQFF.

This clonotype occurred a few times. V gene TRBV5-1 combines with J gene TRBJ2-1, with TRBD2 matching over 7 bases. The J segment lost 6 bases and the V segment lost 2 bases, leaving 5 bases of the junction unmatched. This CDR3 region has 14 residues. Germline CDR1 SGHRS, CDR2 YFSETQ. The CDR3 sequence: CASSFRRGVNEQFF. In nucleotides, the CDR3 is TGCGCCAGCAGCTTCAGACGGGGGGTCAATGAGCAGTTCTTC.

The chain uses TRBV9 and TRBJ2-5; D is perhaps TRBD1 or TRBD2 (5 bases each). This CDR3 is 18 amino acids long. The V gene lost 4 bases and the J gene lost 5 bases, with 27 bases spanning the gap. Germline loops: CDR1 SGDLS, CDR2 YYNGEE. The CDR3 sequence is CASSLVPQTARRMETQYF. In nucleotides, the CDR3 is TGTGCCAGCAGCTTGGTTCCCCAGACAGCGCGGAGGATGGAGACCCAGTACTTC.